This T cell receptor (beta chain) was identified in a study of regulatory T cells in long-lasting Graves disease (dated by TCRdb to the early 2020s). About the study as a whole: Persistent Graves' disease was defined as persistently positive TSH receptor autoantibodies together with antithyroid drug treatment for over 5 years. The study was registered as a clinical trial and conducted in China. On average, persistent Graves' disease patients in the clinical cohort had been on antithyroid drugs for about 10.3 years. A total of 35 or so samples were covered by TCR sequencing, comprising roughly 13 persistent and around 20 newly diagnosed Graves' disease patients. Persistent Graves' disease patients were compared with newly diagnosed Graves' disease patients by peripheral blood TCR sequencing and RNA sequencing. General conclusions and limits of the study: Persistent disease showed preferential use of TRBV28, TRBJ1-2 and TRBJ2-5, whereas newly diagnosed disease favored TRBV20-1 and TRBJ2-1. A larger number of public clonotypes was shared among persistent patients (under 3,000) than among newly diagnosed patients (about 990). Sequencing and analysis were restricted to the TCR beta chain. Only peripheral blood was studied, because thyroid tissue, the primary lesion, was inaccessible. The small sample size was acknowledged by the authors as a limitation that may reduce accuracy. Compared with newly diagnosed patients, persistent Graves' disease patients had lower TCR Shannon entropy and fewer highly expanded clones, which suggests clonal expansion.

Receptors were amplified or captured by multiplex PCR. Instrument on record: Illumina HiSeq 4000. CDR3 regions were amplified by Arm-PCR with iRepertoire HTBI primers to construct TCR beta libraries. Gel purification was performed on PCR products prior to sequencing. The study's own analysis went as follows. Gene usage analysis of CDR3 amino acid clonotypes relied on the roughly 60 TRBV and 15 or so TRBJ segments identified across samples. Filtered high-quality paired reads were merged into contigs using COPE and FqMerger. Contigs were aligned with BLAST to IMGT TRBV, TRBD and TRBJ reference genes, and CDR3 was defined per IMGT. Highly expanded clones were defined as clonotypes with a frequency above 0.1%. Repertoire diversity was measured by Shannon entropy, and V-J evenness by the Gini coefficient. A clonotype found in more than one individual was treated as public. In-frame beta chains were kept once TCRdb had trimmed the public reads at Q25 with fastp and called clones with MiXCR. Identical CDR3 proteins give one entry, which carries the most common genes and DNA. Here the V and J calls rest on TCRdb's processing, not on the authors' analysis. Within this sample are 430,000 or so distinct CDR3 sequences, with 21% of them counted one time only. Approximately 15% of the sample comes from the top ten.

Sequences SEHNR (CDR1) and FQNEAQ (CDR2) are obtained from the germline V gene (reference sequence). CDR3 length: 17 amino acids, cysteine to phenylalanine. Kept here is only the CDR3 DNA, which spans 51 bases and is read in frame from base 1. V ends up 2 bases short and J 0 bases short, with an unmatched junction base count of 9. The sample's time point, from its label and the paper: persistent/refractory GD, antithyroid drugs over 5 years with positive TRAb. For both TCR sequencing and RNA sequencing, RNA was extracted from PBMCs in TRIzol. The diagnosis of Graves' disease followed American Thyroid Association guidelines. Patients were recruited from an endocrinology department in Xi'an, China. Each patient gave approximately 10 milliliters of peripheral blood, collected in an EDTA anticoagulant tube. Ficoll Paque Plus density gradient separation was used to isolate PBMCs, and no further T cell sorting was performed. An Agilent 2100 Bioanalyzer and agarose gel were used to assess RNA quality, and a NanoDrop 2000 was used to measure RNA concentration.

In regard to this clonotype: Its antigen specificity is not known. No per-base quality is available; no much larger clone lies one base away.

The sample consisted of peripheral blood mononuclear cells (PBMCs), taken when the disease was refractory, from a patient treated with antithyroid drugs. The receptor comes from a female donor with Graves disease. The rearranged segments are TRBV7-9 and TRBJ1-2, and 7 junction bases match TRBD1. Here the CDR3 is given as CASSLKGQATSNYGYTF. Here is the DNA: TGTGCCAGCAGCTTAAAAGGACAGGCGACTTCTAACTATGGCTACACCTTC.